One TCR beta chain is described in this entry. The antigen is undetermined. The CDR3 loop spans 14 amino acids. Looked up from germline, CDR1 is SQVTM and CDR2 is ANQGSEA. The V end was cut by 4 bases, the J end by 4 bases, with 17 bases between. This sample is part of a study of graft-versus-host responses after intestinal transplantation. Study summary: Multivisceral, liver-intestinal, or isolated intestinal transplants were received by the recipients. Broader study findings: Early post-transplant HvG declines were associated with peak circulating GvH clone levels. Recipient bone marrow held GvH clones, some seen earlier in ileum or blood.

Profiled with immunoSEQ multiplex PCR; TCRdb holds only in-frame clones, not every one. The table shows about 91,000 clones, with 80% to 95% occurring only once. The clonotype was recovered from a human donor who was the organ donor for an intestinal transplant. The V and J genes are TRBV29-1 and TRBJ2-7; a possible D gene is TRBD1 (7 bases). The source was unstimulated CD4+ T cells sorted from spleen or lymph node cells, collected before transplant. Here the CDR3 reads CSVVQWRGRYEQYF. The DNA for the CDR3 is TGCAGCGTTGTACAGTGGAGGGGGCGGTACGAGCAGTACTTC.